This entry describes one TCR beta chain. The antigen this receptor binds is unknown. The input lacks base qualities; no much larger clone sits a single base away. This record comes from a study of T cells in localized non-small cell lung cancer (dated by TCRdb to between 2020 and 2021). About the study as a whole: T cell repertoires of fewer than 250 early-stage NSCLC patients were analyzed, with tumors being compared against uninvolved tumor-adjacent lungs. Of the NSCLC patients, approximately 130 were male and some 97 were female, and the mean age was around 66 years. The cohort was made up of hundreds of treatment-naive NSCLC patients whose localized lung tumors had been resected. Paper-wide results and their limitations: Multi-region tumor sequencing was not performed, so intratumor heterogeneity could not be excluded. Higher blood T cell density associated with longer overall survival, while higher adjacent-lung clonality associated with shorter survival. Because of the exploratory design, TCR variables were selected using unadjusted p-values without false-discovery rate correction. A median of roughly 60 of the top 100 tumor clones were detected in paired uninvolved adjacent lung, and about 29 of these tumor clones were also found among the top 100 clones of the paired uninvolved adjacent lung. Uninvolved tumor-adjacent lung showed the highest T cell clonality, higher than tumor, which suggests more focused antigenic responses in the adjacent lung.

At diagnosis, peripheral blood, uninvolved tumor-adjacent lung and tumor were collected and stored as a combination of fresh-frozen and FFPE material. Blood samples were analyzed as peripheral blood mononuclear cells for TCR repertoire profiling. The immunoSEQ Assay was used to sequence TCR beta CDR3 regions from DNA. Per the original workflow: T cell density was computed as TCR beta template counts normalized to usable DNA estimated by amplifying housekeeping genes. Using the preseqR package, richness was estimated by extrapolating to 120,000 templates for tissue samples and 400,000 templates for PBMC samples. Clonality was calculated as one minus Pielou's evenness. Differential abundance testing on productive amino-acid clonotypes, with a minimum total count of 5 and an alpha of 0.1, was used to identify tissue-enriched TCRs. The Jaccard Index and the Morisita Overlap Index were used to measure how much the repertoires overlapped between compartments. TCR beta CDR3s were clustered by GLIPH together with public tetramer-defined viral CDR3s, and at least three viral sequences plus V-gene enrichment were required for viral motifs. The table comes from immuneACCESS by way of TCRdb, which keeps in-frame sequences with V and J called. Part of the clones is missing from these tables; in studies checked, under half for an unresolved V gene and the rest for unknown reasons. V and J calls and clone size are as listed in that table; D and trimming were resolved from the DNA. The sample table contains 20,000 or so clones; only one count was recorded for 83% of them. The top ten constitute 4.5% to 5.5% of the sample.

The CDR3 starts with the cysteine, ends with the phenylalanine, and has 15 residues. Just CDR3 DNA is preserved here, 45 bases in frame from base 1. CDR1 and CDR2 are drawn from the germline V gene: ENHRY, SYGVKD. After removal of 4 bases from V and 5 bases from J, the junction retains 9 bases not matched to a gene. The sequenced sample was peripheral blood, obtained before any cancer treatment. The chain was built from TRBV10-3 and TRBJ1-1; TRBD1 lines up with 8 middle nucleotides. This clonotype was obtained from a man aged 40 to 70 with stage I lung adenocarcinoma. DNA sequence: TGTGCCATCAGTGCCAACACAGGGGGAGAAACTGAAGCTTTCTTT. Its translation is CAISANTGGETEAFF.